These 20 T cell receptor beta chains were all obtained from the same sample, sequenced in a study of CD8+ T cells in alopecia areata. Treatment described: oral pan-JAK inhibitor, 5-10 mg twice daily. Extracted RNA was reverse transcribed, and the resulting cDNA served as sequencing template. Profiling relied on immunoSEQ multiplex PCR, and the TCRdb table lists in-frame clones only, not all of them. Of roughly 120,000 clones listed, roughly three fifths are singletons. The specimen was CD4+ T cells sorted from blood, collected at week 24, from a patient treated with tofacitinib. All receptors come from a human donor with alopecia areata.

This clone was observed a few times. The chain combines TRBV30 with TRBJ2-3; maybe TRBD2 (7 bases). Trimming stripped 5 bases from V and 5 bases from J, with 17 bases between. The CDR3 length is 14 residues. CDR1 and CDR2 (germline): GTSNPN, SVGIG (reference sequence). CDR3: CAWGKGGAQDTQYF. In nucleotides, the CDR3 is TGTGCCTGGGGGAAAGGGGGGGCCCAAGATACGCAGTATTTT.

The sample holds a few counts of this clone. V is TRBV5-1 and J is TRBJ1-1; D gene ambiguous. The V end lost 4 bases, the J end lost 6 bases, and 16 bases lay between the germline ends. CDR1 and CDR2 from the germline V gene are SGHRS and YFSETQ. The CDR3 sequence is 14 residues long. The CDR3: CASSPGDPSAEAFF. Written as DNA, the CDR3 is TGCGCCAGCAGCCCTGGGGATCCCTCAGCTGAAGCTTTCTTT.

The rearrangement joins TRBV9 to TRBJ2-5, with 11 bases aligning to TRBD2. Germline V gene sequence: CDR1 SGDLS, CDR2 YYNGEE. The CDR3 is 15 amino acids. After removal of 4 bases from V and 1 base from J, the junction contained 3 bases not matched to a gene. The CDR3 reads CASSTGLAGQETQYF. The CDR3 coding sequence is TGTGCCAGCAGCACCGGACTAGCGGGCCAAGAGACCCAGTACTTC.

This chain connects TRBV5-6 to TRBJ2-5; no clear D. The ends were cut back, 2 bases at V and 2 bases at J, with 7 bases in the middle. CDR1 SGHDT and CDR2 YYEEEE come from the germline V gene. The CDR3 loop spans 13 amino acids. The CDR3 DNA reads TGTGCCAGCAGCTTAATGGGTCAAGAGACCCAGTACTTC. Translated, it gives CASSLMGQETQYF.

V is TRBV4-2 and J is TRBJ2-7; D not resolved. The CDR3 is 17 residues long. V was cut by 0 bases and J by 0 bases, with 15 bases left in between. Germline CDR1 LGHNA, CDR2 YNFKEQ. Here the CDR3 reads CASSQEGPSWSSYEQYF. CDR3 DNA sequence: TGTGCCAGCAGCCAAGAAGGCCCCTCCTGGAGCTCCTACGAGCAGTACTTC.

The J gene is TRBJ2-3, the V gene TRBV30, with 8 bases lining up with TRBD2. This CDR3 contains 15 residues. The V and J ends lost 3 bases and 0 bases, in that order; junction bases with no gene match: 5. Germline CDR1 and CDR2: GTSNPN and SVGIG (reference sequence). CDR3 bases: TGTGCCTGGAGCTGGCGGGGGGTTAGCACAGATACGCAGTATTTT. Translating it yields CAWSWRGVSTDTQYF.

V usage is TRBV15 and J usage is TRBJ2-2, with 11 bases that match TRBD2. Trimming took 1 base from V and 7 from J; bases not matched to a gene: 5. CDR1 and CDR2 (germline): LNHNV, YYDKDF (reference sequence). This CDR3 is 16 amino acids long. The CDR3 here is CATSRVSGGAGGELFF. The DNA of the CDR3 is TGTGCCACCAGCAGAGTTAGCGGGGGGGCAGGCGGGGAGCTGTTTTTT.

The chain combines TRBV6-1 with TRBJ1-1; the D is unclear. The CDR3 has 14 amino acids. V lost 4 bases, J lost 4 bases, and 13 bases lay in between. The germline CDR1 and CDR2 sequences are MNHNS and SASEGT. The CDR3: CASSVAGRGTEAFF. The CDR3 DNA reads TGTGCCAGCAGTGTGGCGGGGAGAGGCACTGAAGCTTTCTTT.

The CDR3 loop reads CAWTGLGGETQYF. The CDR3 DNA is TGTGCCTGGACAGGACTAGGGGGAGAGACCCAGTACTTC. The chain joins TRBV30 to TRBJ2-5, with D maybe TRBD2 (7 bases). The CDR3 covers 13 residues. V was cut by 4 bases and J by 4 bases, with 13 bases left in between. From germline, CDR1 is GTSNPN and CDR2 SVGIG (reference sequence). The full variable domain, rest sourced from reference TRBV30 and TRBJ2-5, is SQTIHQWPATLVQPVGSPLSLECTVEGTSNPNLYWYRQAAGRGLQLLFYSVGIGQISSEVPQNLSASRPQDRQFILSSKKLLLSDSGFYLCAWTGLGGETQYFGPGTRLLVL.

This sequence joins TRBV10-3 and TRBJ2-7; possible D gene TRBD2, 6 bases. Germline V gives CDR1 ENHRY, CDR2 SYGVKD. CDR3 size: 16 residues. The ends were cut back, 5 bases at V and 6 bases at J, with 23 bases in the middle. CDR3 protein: CAISLSSGGKSSEQYF. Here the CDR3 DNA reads TGTGCCATCAGTCTTTCGTCTGGAGGGAAGTCGAGCGAGCAGTACTTC.

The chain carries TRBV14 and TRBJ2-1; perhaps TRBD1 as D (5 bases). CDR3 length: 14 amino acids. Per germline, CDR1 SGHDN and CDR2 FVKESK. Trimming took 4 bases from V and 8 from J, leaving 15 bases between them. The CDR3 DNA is TGTGCCAGCAGCCCCCGGGTAGGGGCAGATGAGCAGTTCTTC. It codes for CASSPRVGADEQFF.

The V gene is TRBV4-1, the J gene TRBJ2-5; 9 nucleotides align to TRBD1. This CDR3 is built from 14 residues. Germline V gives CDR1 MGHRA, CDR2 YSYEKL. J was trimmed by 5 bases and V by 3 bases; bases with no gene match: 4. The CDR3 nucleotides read TGCGCCAGCAGCCATGACGGGACAGGGGAGACCCAGTACTTC. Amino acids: CASSHDGTGETQYF.

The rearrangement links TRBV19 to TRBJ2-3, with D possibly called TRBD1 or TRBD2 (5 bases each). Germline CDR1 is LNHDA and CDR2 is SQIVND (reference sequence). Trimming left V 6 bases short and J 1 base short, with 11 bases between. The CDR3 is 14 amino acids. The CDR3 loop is CASRTGPGTDTQYF. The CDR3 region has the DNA TGTGCCAGTAGGACGGGGCCGGGCACAGATACGCAGTATTTT. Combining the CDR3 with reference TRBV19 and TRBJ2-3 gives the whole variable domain DGGITQSPKYLFRKEGQNVTLSCEQNLNHDAMYWYRQDPGQGLRLIYYSQIVNDFQKGDIAEGYSVSREKKESFPLTVTSAQKNPTAFYLCASRTGPGTDTQYFGPGTRLTVL.

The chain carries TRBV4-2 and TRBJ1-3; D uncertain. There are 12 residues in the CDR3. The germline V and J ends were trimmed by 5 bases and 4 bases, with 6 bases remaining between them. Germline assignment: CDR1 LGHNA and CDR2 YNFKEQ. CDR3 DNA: TGTGCCAGCAGCGATCAAGGAAACACCATATATTTT. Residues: CASSDQGNTIYF.

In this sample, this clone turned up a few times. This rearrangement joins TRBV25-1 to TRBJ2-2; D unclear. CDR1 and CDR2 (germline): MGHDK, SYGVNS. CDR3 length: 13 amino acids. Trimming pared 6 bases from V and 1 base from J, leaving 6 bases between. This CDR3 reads CASSFQNTGELFF. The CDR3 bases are TGTGCCAGCAGCTTCCAGAACACCGGGGAGCTGTTTTTT.

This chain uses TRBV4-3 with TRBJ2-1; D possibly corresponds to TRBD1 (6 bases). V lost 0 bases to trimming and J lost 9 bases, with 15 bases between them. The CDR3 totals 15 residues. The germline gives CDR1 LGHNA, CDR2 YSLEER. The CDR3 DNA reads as TGCGCCAGCAGCCAAGAGGGGGCCACCAGGGGTGAGCAGTTCTTC. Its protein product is CASSQEGATRGEQFF.

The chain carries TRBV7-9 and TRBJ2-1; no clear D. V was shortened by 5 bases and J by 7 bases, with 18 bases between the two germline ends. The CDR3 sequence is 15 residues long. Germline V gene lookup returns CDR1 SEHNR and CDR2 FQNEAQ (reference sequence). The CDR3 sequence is CASSPKLRMGNEQFF. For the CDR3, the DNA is TGTGCCAGCAGCCCAAAACTCCGGATGGGGAATGAGCAGTTCTTC.

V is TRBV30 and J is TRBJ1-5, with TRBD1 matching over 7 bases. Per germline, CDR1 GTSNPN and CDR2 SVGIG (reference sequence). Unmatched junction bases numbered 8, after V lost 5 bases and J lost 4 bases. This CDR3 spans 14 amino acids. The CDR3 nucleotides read TGTGCCTGGGCCCCCGGGACAGCTAATCAGCCCCAGCATTTT. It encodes CAWAPGTANQPQHF.

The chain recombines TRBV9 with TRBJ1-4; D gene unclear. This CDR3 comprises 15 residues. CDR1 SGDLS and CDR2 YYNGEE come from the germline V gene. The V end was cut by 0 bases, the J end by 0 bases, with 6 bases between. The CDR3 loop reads CASSVGSTTNEKLFF. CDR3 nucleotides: TGTGCCAGCAGCGTAGGGAGTACAACTAATGAAAAACTGTTTTTT.

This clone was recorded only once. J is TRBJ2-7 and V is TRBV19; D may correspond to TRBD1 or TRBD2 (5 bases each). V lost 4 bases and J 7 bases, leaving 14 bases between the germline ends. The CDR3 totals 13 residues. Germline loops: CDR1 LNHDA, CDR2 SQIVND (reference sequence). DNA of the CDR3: TGTGCCAGTAGTAATCGGAGAGGGGATGAGCAGTACTTC. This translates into CASSNRRGDEQYF.